One T cell receptor beta chain is described in this entry. This table comes from immunoSEQ multiplex PCR, and its TCRdb copy is limited to in-frame clones, with some not included. The sample includes 150,000 or so clones, 93% of them seen just once. This specimen belongs to a study of control samples from healthy donors and cancer patients. The origin of this receptor is a man aged 18 to 35 in good health. Sequencing input: blood.

Written as DNA, the CDR3 is TGTGCCAGCAGTGGCGGGGTACATACAGATACGCAGTATTTT. Translation: CASSGGVHTDTQYF. The rearrangement uses TRBV3-1 (or the pseudogene TRBV3-2) and TRBJ2-3; a possible D gene is TRBD2 (6 bases). This CDR3 spans 14 amino acids. V dropped 6 bases and J dropped 3 bases, with 13 bases sitting between them. In germline, CDR1 is LGHDT, CDR2 YNNKEL (reference sequence).